The clone carrying this T cell receptor (beta chain) has ten or more counts. Its antigen is as yet unknown. Genomic DNA was employed as the template in profiling TCR beta VDJ and CDR3. MiXCR was run by TCRdb on the reads, yielding one entry per CDR3 protein. The table lists some 180,000 distinct CDR3 sequences, roughly half of them singletons. The data originate from a study of CD8+CD57+ T cells in acquired aplastic anemia. The wider study: Recorded DNA amounts for sorted CD4+ and CD8+ cells had an average of approximately 2.9 ug. Mean read depth for CD4+ cells from healthy donors was roughly 11 million. Findings of the study overall: Comparison of patients with controls identified 25 to 35 shared CD8+ CDR3 sequences.

The V gene lost 5 bases and the J gene lost 0 bases, with 11 bases spanning the gap. The CDR3 length is 15 residues. Germline CDR1 reads SEHNR; CDR2 reads FQNEAQ (reference sequence). Material for sequencing was sorted CD4+, CD8+, or CD8+CD57+ T cells (not recorded which) from PBMCs. The V and J genes are TRBV7-9 and TRBJ1-3; the D is unclear. This TCR came from a human donor in good health. The chain's CDR3 is CASSLGRGSGNTIYF. The CDR3 region has the DNA TGTGCCAGCAGCCTAGGACGGGGCTCTGGAAACACCATATATTTT.